Listed here are 18 T cell receptor beta chains from one sample, sequenced in a study of shared clonotypes between healthy human individuals. Produced via immunoSEQ multiplex PCR; TCRdb's table is partial and in-frame only. This table holds more than 2,000,000 clones, 90% to 95% found once. Material for sequencing was naive CD4+ T cells from PBMCs. Documented subset: CD45RA+ positively selected. These TCRs come from a man aged 18 to 29 in good health. Some clones in this sample may be carry-over from other donors' samples.

This chain joins TRBV5-1 and TRBJ2-1; no definite D call. CDR1 SGHRS and CDR2 YFSETQ come from the germline V gene. This CDR3 is built from 14 residues. Trimming took off 3 bases at V and 9 bases at J, with 16 bases between the two ends. Written as DNA, the CDR3 is TGCGCCAGCAGCTCCCTCGGGCAGGCGACTGAGCAGTTCTTC. As protein: CASSSLGQATEQFF.

The sample holds a few counts of this clone. J is TRBJ1-5 and V is TRBV28; D unresolved. The CDR3 runs to 13 residues. The V and J ends lost 6 bases and 4 bases respectively, with 10 bases between them. Germline V gene lookup returns CDR1 MDHEN and CDR2 SYDVKM. As DNA, the CDR3 is TGTGCCAGCAGGTGGACGGTTAATCAGCCCCAGCATTTT. This gives the protein CASRWTVNQPQHF.

This clone occurred once. The V call is TRBV15, the J call TRBJ2-7; D might be TRBD2 (5 bases). CDR3 size: 16 residues. V lost 0 bases and J 0 bases, leaving 12 bases between the germline ends. CDR1 is LNHNV and CDR2 is YYDKDF in the germline V gene (reference sequence). The CDR3 DNA sequence: TGTGCCACCAGCAGAGACGTGTGGAGGAGCTCCTACGAGCAGTACTTC. Translated: CATSRDVWRSSYEQYF.

The chain couples TRBV4-3 to TRBJ1-3; D is undetermined. This CDR3 region has 14 residues. V lost 2 bases and J 0 bases, leaving 5 bases between the germline ends. Germline V gene sequence: CDR1 LGHNA, CDR2 YSLEER. The CDR3 DNA sequence: TGCGCCAGCAGCCAACAGGTCTCTGGAAACACCATATATTTT. This translates into CASSQQVSGNTIYF.

The chain recombines TRBV14 with TRBJ2-1, with 16 bases matching TRBD2. This CDR3 has 18 residues. V lost 3 bases to trimming and J lost 4 bases; unmatched junction nucleotides: 6. The germline CDR1 and CDR2 sequences are SGHDN and FVKESK. The CDR3 nucleotides read TGTGCCAGCAGCCACCGGGGACTAGCGGGAGGGCCGTACAATGAGCAGTTCTTC. Residues: CASSHRGLAGGPYNEQFF.

The genes are TRBV7-6 and TRBJ2-1, with TRBD2 identical over 8 bases. The V gene end was trimmed by 5 bases and the J gene end by 8 bases; junction bases not matched to a gene: 11. In germline, CDR1 is SGHVS, CDR2 FNYEAQ. The length of the CDR3 is 15 residues. CDR3 nucleotide sequence: TGTGCCAGCAGCCCGATCCGGGAGGGCTTCGATGAGCAGTTCTTC. Amino acids: CASSPIREGFDEQFF.

The V gene is TRBV7-6, the J gene TRBJ1-3; D remains unclear. The germline V gene has CDR1 SGHVS and CDR2 FNYEAQ. The CDR3 is made up of 16 amino acids. V was pared by 5 bases and J by 8 bases, with 22 bases between. This CDR3 is CASSDPRRYPWDTIYF. DNA of the CDR3: TGTGCCAGCAGCGACCCTCGAAGATACCCTTGGGACACCATATATTTT.

J is TRBJ2-7 and V is TRBV5-1; D gene uncertain. The CDR3 loop spans 14 amino acids. Trimming removed 0 bases from V and 2 bases from J, with 9 bases in between. Germline assignment: CDR1 SGHRS and CDR2 YFSETQ. CDR3 loop: CASSLGAFTYEQYF. CDR3 DNA: TGCGCCAGCAGCTTGGGGGCATTCACCTACGAGCAGTACTTC.

The rearrangement joins TRBV15 to TRBJ2-7; D might be TRBD2 (6 bases). Germline V gene sequence: CDR1 LNHNV, CDR2 YYDKDF (reference sequence). The V gene lost 1 base and the J gene lost 0 bases, with 16 bases spanning the gap. The CDR3 runs 17 residues. For the CDR3, the DNA is TGTGCCACCAGCAGAGTTGGCATCCGGAGGGACTCCTACGAGCAGTACTTC. Encoded protein: CATSRVGIRRDSYEQYF. Looking up the rest from reference TRBV15 and TRBJ2-7 gives the full variable domain: DAMVIQNPRYQVTQFGKPVTLSCSQTLNHNVMYWYQQKSSQAPKLLFHYYDKDFNNEADTPDNFQSRRPNTSFCFLDIRSPGLGDTAMYLCATSRVGIRRDSYEQYFGPGTRLTVT.

The rearrangement joins TRBV28 to TRBJ2-1, with a weak D call TRBD2 (6 bases). Germline CDR1 MDHEN, CDR2 SYDVKM. This CDR3 contains 16 residues. The V end was cut by 5 bases, the J end by 6 bases, with 20 bases between. The CDR3: CASSPPPGTYLNEQFF. CDR3 DNA sequence: TGTGCCAGCAGTCCCCCCCCGGGGACTTATCTCAATGAGCAGTTCTTC.

This clone was found a few times. V usage is TRBV9 and J usage is TRBJ1-1, with D possibly matching TRBD1 (5 bases). CDR1 is SGDLS and CDR2 is YYNGEE in the germline V gene. With 3 bases removed from V and 3 bases from J, the gap between germline ends came to 15 bases. CDR3 size: 15 residues. Here the CDR3 reads CASSAVAGQDTEAFF. Here the CDR3 DNA reads TGTGCCAGCAGCGCAGTCGCGGGGCAGGACACTGAAGCTTTCTTT.

The rearrangement links TRBV7-3 to TRBJ1-2; 8 nucleotides line up with TRBD1. CDR3 length: 13 amino acids. V was pared by 4 bases and J by 8 bases, with 6 bases of the junction left unmatched. CDR1 is SGHTA, CDR2 FQGTGA, per germline. CDR3 loop: CASSSFRGPGYTF. CDR3 sequence (DNA): TGTGCCAGCAGCTCTTTCAGGGGGCCCGGCTACACCTTC.

The V and J genes are TRBV28 and TRBJ2-2, with D perhaps matching TRBD1 or TRBD2 (5 bases each). Germline V lookup: CDR1 MDHEN, CDR2 SYDVKM. Trimming stripped 5 bases from V and 6 bases from J, with 13 bases between. The CDR3 runs 14 residues. Here the CDR3 reads CASSPGTRAGELFF. The CDR3 DNA sequence: TGTGCCAGCAGTCCTGGGACCCGGGCCGGGGAGCTGTTTTTT.

Only one count was recorded for this clone. The chain carries TRBV6-1 and TRBJ2-2; TRBD2 matches 9 bases. The V and J ends lost 5 bases and 3 bases, in that order; junction bases with no gene match: 1. This CDR3 is 14 amino acids long. Germline CDR1 MNHNS, CDR2 SASEGT. The CDR3 sequence: CASSRLADTGELFF. CDR3 nucleotides: TGTGCCAGCAGTAGACTAGCGGACACCGGGGAGCTGTTTTTT.

The chain couples TRBV30 to TRBJ2-6, with TRBD1 matching over 8 bases. V lost 4 bases to trimming and J lost 0 bases; unmatched junction nucleotides: 8. This CDR3 region has 17 residues. Germline V lookup: CDR1 GTSNPN, CDR2 SVGIG (reference sequence). CDR3 coding DNA: TGTGCCTGGACCTTGGGACAGGACAGCTCTGGGGCCAACGTCCTGACTTTC. It specifies CAWTLGQDSSGANVLTF.

This clone was recorded only once. The chain combines TRBV30 with TRBJ2-7; the match to TRBD1 covers 8 bases. V lost 2 bases and J lost 6; bases outside the gene matches: 9. Germline V gene lookup returns CDR1 GTSNPN and CDR2 SVGIG (reference sequence). The CDR3 is made up of 14 amino acids. CDR3 in amino acids: CAWSPQGGFLEQYF. The CDR3 DNA is TGTGCCTGGAGTCCACAGGGGGGCTTCCTCGAGCAGTACTTC.

This chain uses TRBV10-1 with TRBJ1-1; D is possibly TRBD1 (5 bases). V lost 7 bases and J lost 3, with 12 bases in between. Looked up from germline, CDR1 is WNHNN and CDR2 is SYGVQD (reference sequence). The CDR3 is made up of 13 amino acids. CDR3 sequence: CASIRAPYTEAFF. CDR3 nucleotide sequence: TGCGCCAGCATCAGGGCCCCCTACACTGAAGCTTTCTTT.

The rearrangement links TRBV19 to TRBJ1-5; D may be TRBD1 (6 bases). Trimming stripped 2 bases from V and 2 bases from J, with 13 bases between. CDR1 LNHDA and CDR2 SQIVND come from the germline V gene (reference sequence). The CDR3 loop spans 16 amino acids. The chain's CDR3 is CASSIRAGAGNQPQHF. CDR3 nucleotides: TGTGCCAGTAGTATACGCGCGGGGGCGGGCAATCAGCCCCAGCATTTT.